This record concerns one T cell receptor (beta chain) sequence. Its antigen remains unidentified. Base qualities were left out, and no much larger clone turns up one base away. Healthy HIV-negative adults with no recently reported acute infections or vaccinations were included as donors. Every donor was a Caucasian adult living in Nashville, Tennessee, USA. CD4+ T cells were enriched through magnetic negative selection, after which naive cells were positively selected on CD45RA and the remaining negative fraction served as the memory subset. After blood collection by leukapheresis, PBMCs were isolated using Ficoll-Histopaque density gradient centrifugation and then cryopreserved in the vapor phase of liquid nitrogen. Analytical flow cytometry was used to check the purity and quantity of every magnetically sorted T cell population. Each sorted fraction had its genomic DNA isolated and then quantified by UV absorbance on a Nanodrop 2000c.

V and J lose 5 bases and 3 bases, and a span of 19 bases separates them. The CDR3 numbers 17 residues from cysteine through phenylalanine. The retained sequence is limited to the CDR3, 51 bases, with the frame set at the first base. The germline V gene encodes CDR1 LNHDA and CDR2 SQIVND (reference sequence). Using the deep immunoSEQ assay, multiplex PCR amplified TCR CDR3 regions from genomic DNA. Extracted genomic DNA from each cell subset was spread evenly across all wells of several immunoSEQ 96-well plates, with each plate serving as a replicate. For sorted subsets, 150 to 250 ng genomic DNA, equal to 30,000 or so T cell genomes, was loaded into each replicate PCR. Purified libraries were measured with a Qubit 3.0 fluorometer, size-checked on a Bioanalyzer 2100, and measured again with the KAPA Library Quantification kit. Each immunoSEQ 96-well plate was sequenced on its own single-read 150-cycle Illumina NextSeq 550 flow cell. On the authors' methods: Because the immunoSEQ output included only junctional sequences and no quality scores, the filtering could not be the same as the filtering used for full-length reads. To assign V/J genes and CDR3, sequences were annotated against IMGT germline references using PyIR, a Python wrapper for IgBLAST v1.9. Any read was removed if the V/J assignment was weak (E-value above 1e-6), the CDR3 was missing, or the read contained stop codons, out-of-frame junctions, or ambiguous translated residues. A V3J clonotype was defined by an identical inferred V gene, J gene, and CDR3 amino acid sequence. Percentage overlap between repertoires was computed as shared unique clonotypes divided by the size of the smaller repertoire. Repertoire richness was assessed with RTK rarefaction, the Chao1 estimator, and Recon v2.1 estimates of unobserved clonotypes. OLGA was used to compute generation probabilities for all TCRbeta clonotypes that the gDNA method yielded from a few donors. TCRdb retrieved this table from immuneACCESS and kept in-frame rearrangements only. Not all clones are present; in checked studies, unresolved V genes account for under half, and no reason is known for the remainder. That table furnishes V, J and clone size, whereas the DNA furnished D and trimming. This sample is represented by some 2,500,000 clones; approximately 93% of them were singletons. The ten most abundant clones make up 0.36% of the sample.

This specimen comes from a study of shared clonotypes between healthy human individuals (TCRdb year 2020). Study-wide context: The cohort included three men and a couple of women between 18 and 49 years of age. For each donor, CD4 naive and CD4 memory were each given three plates, CD8 naive was given two plates, and CD8 memory was given one plate. Blood TCR repertoires of roughly 5 healthy adults were deeply sequenced to estimate repertoire size and the extent of clonotype sharing between individuals. To increase sequencing depth and limit assay-specific biases, different laboratories used diverse techniques to prepare libraries and sequence TCR repertoires. Between about 0.85 and 9.5 billion PBMCs per donor were obtained by leukapheresis.

Points the paper makes about the study in general: Because the study included only a small number of donors, the genetic and exposure-history diversity represented was limited. Clonotypes shared by all four sorted-subset donors showed higher generation probabilities than non-shared clonotypes. When several donors were compared, the shared fraction of clonotypes was 5% to 6.5% for naive CD4, about 4% for naive CD8, 2.3% for memory CD4, and roughly 0.4% for memory CD8. Sampling was limited to blood, and TCR repertoires in tissue likely differ from TCR repertoires in blood. Based on pairwise subsampling, the degree of clonotype sharing among donors was expected to be affected by sequencing depth. Naive subsets generally had larger estimated clonotype richness than memory subsets did. Rarefaction of sorted-subset datasets indicated incomplete sequencing despite the large sequencing depth.

This clonotype was obtained from a man between 18 and 35 years old in good health. Some clones in this sample may be carry-over from other donors' samples. The sequenced material came from naive CD4+ T cells from PBMCs. Read against the paper, the sample's cell subset or site label means: CD45RA+ positively selected. Here the chain combines TRBV19 and TRBJ2-2, and TRBD2 may be the D gene, going by 5 matching bases. CDR3 loop: CASSWAERNGDTGELFF. The nucleotide sequence reads TGTGCCAGTAGTTGGGCGGAGAGGAACGGGGACACCGGGGAGCTGTTTTTT.